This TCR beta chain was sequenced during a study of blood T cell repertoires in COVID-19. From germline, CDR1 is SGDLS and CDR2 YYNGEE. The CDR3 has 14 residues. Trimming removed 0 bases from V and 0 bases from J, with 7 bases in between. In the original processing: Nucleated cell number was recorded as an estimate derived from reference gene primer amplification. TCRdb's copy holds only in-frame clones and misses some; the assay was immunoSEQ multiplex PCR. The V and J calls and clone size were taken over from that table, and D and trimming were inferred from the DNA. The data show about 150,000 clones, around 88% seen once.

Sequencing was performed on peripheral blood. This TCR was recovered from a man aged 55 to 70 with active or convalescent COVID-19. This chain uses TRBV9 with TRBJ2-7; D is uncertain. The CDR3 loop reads CASSVASDSYEQYF. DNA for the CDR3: TGTGCCAGCAGCGTAGCGTCAGACTCCTACGAGCAGTACTTC.